This T cell receptor beta chain was recovered during a study of T cell clonality in common variable immunodeficiency. The study, taken as a whole, reports: Patient heterogeneity in the CVID cohort limited correlations between repertoire features and clinical complications. Authors noted CVID clonality's cause needs subpopulation repertoire sequencing.

Method: immunoSEQ multiplex PCR; TCRdb's copy keeps in-frame clones and lacks some. The sample was found to contain 30,000 or so clones, and every one recurs. In this sample, this clone turned up many times. As yet, its antigen is unknown. From the germline J gene comes the end of the CDR3, since the read stops 3 residues before it. The CDR3 has 14 residues. CDR1 is SNHLY and CDR2 is FYNNEI in the germline V gene. Trimming removed 7 bases at V and 7 bases at J, with 14 bases between. This receptor was taken from a person aged 18 to 70 in good health. Sequencing was carried out using peripheral blood mononuclear cells. The chain couples TRBV2 to TRBJ1-6; perhaps TRBD1 as D (5 bases). The CDR3 reads CASTQGSGNSPLHF. The part of the CDR3 DNA that was read is TGTGCCAGCACTCAGGGTAGTGGAAATTCACCC.